The 22 T cell receptor beta chains presented below share a single source sample, sequenced in a study of PD-1 blockade in classical Hodgkin lymphoma. TCRdb's copy holds only in-frame clones and misses some; the assay was immunoSEQ multiplex PCR. Among 4,000 or so clones listed, about nine tenths were seen once. Each of the patients experienced relapse following autologous stem cell transplantation, and their brentuximab vedotin exposure differed. Thawed PBMCs yielded CD4+ T cells through magnetic negative selection. Sequencing used CD4+ T cells from blood, obtained at baseline. The source of these receptors is a human donor with classical Hodgkin lymphoma.

This clone was found once. This chain joins TRBV10-2 and TRBJ2-5; the D is unclear. V lost 10 bases and J 0 bases, leaving 15 bases between the germline ends. This CDR3 is built from 14 residues. Germline V lookup: CDR1 WSHSY, CDR2 SAAADI. CDR3 sequence: CATFSSAYQETQYF. The DNA of the CDR3 is TGCGCCACCTTTTCGAGCGCGTACCAAGAGACCCAGTACTTC.

V is TRBV27 and J is TRBJ2-3; possible D gene TRBD1, 6 bases. The CDR3 totals 17 residues. Germline CDR1 is MNHEY and CDR2 is SMNVEV (reference sequence). V was shortened by 5 bases and J by 3 bases, with 21 bases between the two germline ends. The CDR3 DNA follows: TGTGCCAGCAGTCCTTCAGGGGATAGGGTAGGAACAGATACGCAGTATTTT. Its translation: CASSPSGDRVGTDTQYF.

This sequence joins TRBV5-4 and TRBJ1-1; TRBD1 aligns across 7 bases. The germline CDR1 and CDR2 sequences are SGHNT and YYREEE (reference sequence). The CDR3 is 13 amino acids. V gave up 0 bases and J gave up 4 bases; unmatched junction bases: 0. In DNA, the CDR3 is TGTGCCAGCAGCTTGGACAGGGGCACTGAAGCTTTCTTT. It specifies CASSLDRGTEAFF.

The V gene is TRBV5-1, the J gene TRBJ2-3; a possible D gene is TRBD2 (5 bases). V was trimmed by 0 bases and J by 0 bases, leaving 8 bases between them. Germline V gene sequence: CDR1 SGHRS, CDR2 YFSETQ. This CDR3 has 15 amino acids. The CDR3 here is CASSLAGFSTDTQYF. DNA of the CDR3: TGCGCCAGCAGCTTGGCGGGATTTAGCACAGATACGCAGTATTTT.

This clone appeared once. The CDR3 sequence: CASSIRGAGEQYF. CDR3 DNA sequence: TGTGCCAGCAGCATCAGGGGCGCGGGAGAGCAGTACTTC. The chain couples TRBV7-2 to TRBJ2-7; either TRBD1 or TRBD2 may fit D (6 bases each). CDR1 is SGHTA and CDR2 is FQGNSA in the germline V gene. The V gene lost 5 bases and the J gene lost 7 bases, with 15 bases spanning the gap. The CDR3 runs to 13 residues.

V is TRBV7-9 and J is TRBJ1-2, with TRBD1 identical over 8 bases. J gave up 7 bases and V 5 bases, and 9 bases lay outside the gene matches. Germline-derived CDR1 and CDR2 are SEHNR and FQNEAQ (reference sequence). This CDR3 has 14 amino acids. CDR3 DNA: TGTGCCAGCAGCCCCGGACAGGGAGTTCGTGGCTACACCTTC. This translates into CASSPGQGVRGYTF.

This rearrangement joins TRBV9 to TRBJ1-1; TRBD1 matches at 8 bases. Germline CDR1 reads SGDLS; CDR2 reads YYNGEE. After removal of 3 bases from V and 10 bases from J, the junction contained 8 bases not matched to a gene. The CDR3 covers 13 residues. The CDR3 region is CASSAVQGAGAFF. The CDR3 DNA is TGTGCCAGCAGCGCCGTCCAGGGGGCAGGAGCTTTCTTT.

The rearrangement links TRBV28 to TRBJ1-1, with a weak D call TRBD1 (5 bases). Germline assignment: CDR1 MDHEN and CDR2 SYDVKM. V lost 3 bases and J lost 8, with 10 bases in between. The CDR3 spans 12 residues. The CDR3 loop reads CASSFGGYEAFF. The CDR3 DNA follows: TGTGCCAGCAGTTTTGGGGGATACGAAGCTTTCTTT.

The chain combines TRBV9 with TRBJ1-1; 7 nucleotides agree with TRBD1. Germline CDR1 and CDR2: SGDLS and YYNGEE. The trim removed 3 bases at V and 3 bases at J, leaving 5 bases unmatched. The length of the CDR3 is 14 residues. CDR3 sequence: CASSAGTAYTEAFF. For the CDR3, the DNA is TGTGCCAGCAGCGCTGGGACAGCCTACACTGAAGCTTTCTTT.

V gene TRBV6-1 combines with J gene TRBJ1-2, with D perhaps matching TRBD1 (5 bases). Germline values: CDR1 MNHNS, CDR2 SASEGT. The length of the CDR3 is 13 residues. Trimming removed 6 bases from V and 4 bases from J, with 12 bases in between. In nucleotides, the CDR3 is TGTGCCAGCAGGTCGGGGGGGGGCTATGGCTACACCTTC. Encoded protein: CASRSGGGYGYTF.

In this sample, this clone turned up once. V usage is TRBV19 and J usage is TRBJ1-5; D is unclear. Germline values: CDR1 LNHDA, CDR2 SQIVND (reference sequence). V lost 7 bases to trimming and J lost 1 base, with 8 bases between them. The CDR3 is 13 residues long. CDR3 coding DNA: TGTGCCAGTACGTGGCAGAGCAATCAGCCCCAGCATTTT. This gives the protein CASTWQSNQPQHF.

This chain connects TRBV2 to TRBJ2-1; TRBD2 aligns across 9 bases. The CDR3 spans 15 residues. Trimming cost V 7 bases and J 4 bases; bases outside gene matches: 8. The germline V gene has CDR1 SNHLY and CDR2 FYNNEI. This chain's CDR3 is CASNLASGDYNEQFF. CDR3 sequence (DNA): TGTGCCAGCAACCTAGCTAGCGGGGATTACAATGAGCAGTTCTTC. Looking up the rest from reference TRBV2 and TRBJ2-1 gives the full variable domain: EPEVTQTPSHQVTQMGQEVILRCVPISNHLYFYWYRQILGQKVEFLVSFYNNEISEKSEIFDDQFSVERPDGSNFTLKIRSTKLEDSAMYFCASNLASGDYNEQFFGPGTRLTVL.

The rearrangement uses TRBV5-1 and TRBJ2-5; tentatively, D is TRBD1 (6 bases). TRBJ2-7 explains the end of the DNA better; the J call may be wrong. The CDR3 runs to 16 residues. The germline CDR1 and CDR2 sequences are SGHRS and YFSETQ. The CDR3 sequence is CASKYTFNRAAYEQYF. CDR3 nucleotide sequence: TGCGCCAGCAAATATACATTCAACAGGGCAGCCTACGAGCAGTACTTC.

CDR3 loop: CASTGEVSTDTQYF. CDR3 nucleotides: TGTGCCAGCACCGGGGAGGTTAGCACAGATACGCAGTATTTT. The gene calls are TRBV7-8 and TRBJ2-3; the D gene is possibly TRBD2 (6 bases). V lost 7 bases and J 0 bases, leaving 11 bases between the germline ends. From germline, CDR1 is SGHVS and CDR2 FQNEAQ. The CDR3 is 14 residues long.

This clone was recorded once. The chain links TRBV7-6 to TRBJ1-1; D gene unclear. The length of the CDR3 is 16 residues. Trimming removed 0 bases at V and 5 bases at J, with 16 bases between. In germline, CDR1 is SGHVS, CDR2 FNYEAQ. This CDR3 is CASSLAHGVRSTEAFF. CDR3 in DNA: TGTGCCAGCAGCTTAGCGCATGGGGTGCGGTCTACTGAAGCTTTCTTT.

The chain employs TRBV19 and TRBJ1-5; a weak D match, TRBD1 (5 bases). The CDR3 sequence is 12 residues long. V was pared by 6 bases and J by 6 bases, with 9 bases between. CDR1 is LNHDA, CDR2 SQIVND, per germline (reference sequence). In DNA, the CDR3 is TGTGCCAGTAGAGGGGAGGGTCAGCCCCAGCATTTT. It encodes CASRGEGQPQHF.

This clone occurred once. V and J are TRBV6-4 and TRBJ2-7; 9 nucleotides agree with TRBD1. The CDR3 sequence is 13 residues long. V gave up 5 bases and J gave up 3 bases; unmatched junction bases: 2. Germline assignment: CDR1 MRHNA and CDR2 SNTAGT. CDR3 sequence: CASSLGQGYEQYF. The CDR3, as DNA: TGTGCCAGCAGTTTGGGACAGGGCTACGAGCAGTACTTC.

The J gene is TRBJ2-5, the V gene TRBV9, with D perhaps matching TRBD1 (6 bases). V dropped 1 base and J dropped 5 bases, with 9 bases sitting between them. The CDR3 has 13 residues. Germline CDR1 SGDLS, CDR2 YYNGEE. The CDR3 DNA reads TGTGCCAGCAGCGTACGAACAGGGGAGACCCAGTACTTC. Protein product: CASSVRTGETQYF.

This chain uses TRBV9 with TRBJ1-5, with D tentatively TRBD1 (6 bases). The CDR3 consists of 14 residues. The V end was cut by 3 bases, the J end by 4 bases, with 11 bases between. Germline assignment: CDR1 SGDLS and CDR2 YYNGEE. The DNA of the CDR3 is TGTGCCAGCAGCGCCGGGACAAGGAATCAGCCCCAGCATTTT. Protein sequence: CASSAGTRNQPQHF. Filled out from reference TRBV9 and TRBJ1-5, the complete variable domain reads DSGVTQTPKHLITATGQRVTLRCSPRSGDLSVYWYQQSLDQGLQFLIQYYNGEERAKGNILERFSAQQFPDLHSELNLSSLELGDSALYFCASSAGTRNQPQHFGDGTRLSIL.

V gene TRBV15 combines with J gene TRBJ2-1, with 7 positions matching TRBD2. This CDR3 is built from 17 residues. Germline assignment: CDR1 LNHNV and CDR2 YYDKDF (reference sequence). Trimming at V came to 0 bases and at J to 5 bases, leaving 10 bases not matched to a gene. The chain's CDR3 is CATSREANRDYHNEQFF. CDR3 coding DNA: TGTGCCACCAGCAGAGAAGCAAACCGGGACTACCACAATGAGCAGTTCTTC.

The rearrangement uses TRBV5-1 and TRBJ2-7; 10 nucleotides match TRBD1. There are 15 residues in the CDR3. Trimming at V came to 4 bases and at J to 6 bases, leaving 10 bases not matched to a gene. Germline-derived CDR1 and CDR2 are SGHRS and YFSETQ. The CDR3 region is CASSLSPGQGSEQYF. CDR3 bases: TGCGCCAGCAGCCTATCACCGGGACAGGGGTCCGAGCAGTACTTC.

This clone was counted a few times. The chain combines TRBV4-2 with TRBJ1-3; tentative D call: TRBD1 (6 bases). The germline CDR1 and CDR2 sequences are LGHNA and YNFKEQ. With 0 bases removed from V and 4 bases from J, the gap between germline ends came to 16 bases. The CDR3 loop spans 17 amino acids. CDR3 in amino acids: CASSQESVGGGGNTIYF. The CDR3 bases are TGTGCCAGCAGCCAAGAATCAGTGGGAGGGGGGGGAAACACCATATATTTT.